The 29 T cell receptor beta chains reported below all come from one sample, sequenced in a study of shared clonotypes between healthy human individuals. Profiling relied on immunoSEQ multiplex PCR, and the TCRdb table lists in-frame clones only, not all of them. The sample lists millions of clones, 85% to 95% occurring once. The sequenced material came from naive CD4+ T cells sorted from blood. Subset meaning: CD45RA+ positively selected. The source is a young man in good health.

V usage is TRBV28 and J usage is TRBJ1-2, with D possibly matching TRBD1 (5 bases). Per germline, CDR1 MDHEN and CDR2 SYDVKM. This CDR3 has 15 amino acids. V lost 7 bases and J lost 2, with 17 bases in between. The CDR3 is CASTSIGTGNYGYTF. CDR3 nucleotide sequence: TGTGCCAGCACCTCGATTGGGACGGGGAACTATGGCTACACCTTC.

The chain couples TRBV18 to TRBJ1-2, with D possibly being TRBD1 (6 bases). CDR1 is KGHSH, CDR2 LQKENI, per germline. Trimming removed 3 bases at V and 4 bases at J, with 15 bases between. The CDR3 is 15 residues long. The CDR3 is CASSPEQGSGYGYTF. The DNA of the CDR3 is TGTGCCAGCTCACCGGAACAGGGTAGCGGCTATGGCTACACCTTC.

The chain carries TRBV13 and TRBJ2-3, with 13 bases aligning to TRBD2. CDR1 is PRHDT and CDR2 is FYEKMQ in the germline V gene (reference sequence). V gave up 5 bases and J gave up 2 bases; unmatched junction bases: 16. The CDR3 covers 20 residues. CDR3 sequence: CASSTGLAGASPFATDTQYF. The CDR3 region has the DNA TGTGCCAGCAGCACTGGACTAGCGGGAGCCTCACCTTTTGCCACAGATACGCAGTATTTT.

The chain combines TRBV5-1 with TRBJ2-2, with unresolved D. V was pared by 4 bases and J by 0 bases, with 7 bases between. Germline V gives CDR1 SGHRS, CDR2 YFSETQ. This CDR3 is built from 14 residues. As DNA, the CDR3 is TGCGCCAGCAGCCCGAACCCGAACACCGGGGAGCTGTTTTTT. It specifies CASSPNPNTGELFF.

The chain recombines TRBV2 with TRBJ1-4, with 10 bases fitting TRBD1. Germline V gives CDR1 SNHLY, CDR2 FYNNEI. The CDR3 has 15 residues. Trimming cost V 5 bases and J 8 bases; bases outside gene matches: 8. CDR3 nucleotide sequence: TGTGCCAGCAGTCCAAGAGACAGGGGGCGAGAAAAACTGTTTTTT. Its protein is CASSPRDRGREKLFF.

This clone occurred once. The rearrangement links TRBV19 to TRBJ1-1; D possibly corresponds to TRBD1 (5 bases). V lost 1 base and J 4 bases, leaving 10 bases between the germline ends. Germline V lookup: CDR1 LNHDA, CDR2 SQIVND (reference sequence). The CDR3 has 14 residues. CDR3 in amino acids: CASSIGPGITEAFF. In nucleotides, the CDR3 is TGTGCCAGTAGTATAGGACCAGGGATCACTGAAGCTTTCTTT.

The V call is TRBV5-6, the J call TRBJ2-2; tentatively, D is TRBD2 (6 bases). CDR3 length equals 16 residues. Germline V CDR1 and CDR2: SGHDT, YYEEEE. Trimming stripped 1 base from V and 6 bases from J, with 16 bases between. The CDR3 DNA is TGTGCCAGCAGCTTGTTGACGGGAGAACCCCCCGGGGAGCTGTTTTTT. Translation: CASSLLTGEPPGELFF.

As regards this clone: One junction end disagrees with the germline gene, perhaps due to a read error. The chain joins TRBV7-7 to TRBJ2-5; TRBD2 is a possible D gene (6 bases). Germline V gene data show CDR1 as SSHAT and CDR2 as FNYEAQ (reference sequence). CDR3 length equals 14 residues. Written as DNA, the CDR3 is TGTGCTAGCAGCCTACTGACTAGCCAAGAGACCCAGTACTTC. Amino acids: CASSLLTSQETQYF.

Note on this clone: Distinct nucleotide sequences in the sample also encode this CDR3. This chain uses TRBV27 with TRBJ2-3, with TRBD2 identical over 12 bases. The CDR3 has 16 residues. Trimming took 0 bases from V and 3 from J; bases not matched to a gene: 1. Germline lookup yields CDR1 MNHEY and CDR2 SMNVEV (reference sequence). CDR3 sequence reads: CASSLSTSGSTDTQYF. The DNA of the CDR3 is TGTGCCAGCAGTTTATCGACTAGCGGGAGTACAGATACGCAGTATTTT.

The chain combines TRBV18 with TRBJ2-7; 12 bases line up with TRBD1. Germline V CDR1 and CDR2: KGHSH, LQKENI. The CDR3 sequence is 14 residues long. The junction had 5 bases not matched to a gene; V was cut back by 5 bases and J by 6 bases. The CDR3 here is CASSRGQGALEQYF. The CDR3 nucleotides are TGTGCCAGCTCAAGGGGACAGGGGGCCCTCGAGCAGTACTTC. Filled out from reference TRBV18 and TRBJ2-7, the complete variable domain reads NAGVMQNPRHLVRRRGQEARLRCSPMKGHSHVYWYRQLPEEGLKFMVYLQKENIIDESGMPKERFSAEFPKEGPSILRIQQVVRGDSAAYFCASSRGQGALEQYFGPGTRLTVT.

V gene TRBV7-6 combines with J gene TRBJ2-2, with no clear D. This CDR3 is built from 14 residues. Trimming pared 2 bases from V and 1 base from J, leaving 5 bases between. Germline V CDR1 and CDR2: SGHVS, FNYEAQ. The CDR3 nucleotides read TGTGCCAGCAGCTTAAACCTGAACACCGGGGAGCTGTTTTTT. Translated, it gives CASSLNLNTGELFF.

This sequence joins TRBV19 and TRBJ1-5; TRBD1 aligns across 8 bases. CDR1 is LNHDA, CDR2 SQIVND, per germline (reference sequence). The CDR3 length is 15 residues. The trim removed 5 bases at V and 2 bases at J, leaving 5 bases unmatched. This CDR3 reads CASSQGAMGNQPQHF. The CDR3 DNA reads TGTGCCAGTAGTCAGGGGGCGATGGGCAATCAGCCCCAGCATTTT.

The chain employs TRBV2 and TRBJ1-2; 8 positions agree with TRBD1. Germline assignment: CDR1 SNHLY and CDR2 FYNNEI. With V trimmed by 7 bases and J by 8 bases, 15 bases remained unmatched. This CDR3 comprises 15 residues. DNA for the CDR3: TGTGCCAGCAAAGGACAGGGCTCGTGGCATGAGGGCTACACCTTC. Residues: CASKGQGSWHEGYTF.

Only a few counts were recorded for this clone. Other DNA sequences in the sample encode the same CDR3. J is TRBJ1-1 and V is TRBV19; D remains unclear. Germline V gives CDR1 LNHDA, CDR2 SQIVND (reference sequence). Trimming shortened V by 4 bases and J by 1 base, and 7 bases separated the two germline ends. The CDR3 has 13 residues. CDR3 protein: CASSRTANTEAFF. The CDR3 nucleotides are TGTGCCAGTAGTAGAACAGCGAACACTGAAGCTTTCTTT.

This chain uses TRBV19 with TRBJ1-4, with no clear D. The CDR3 runs to 15 residues. Deletions cut 5 bases from V and 4 bases from J, with 14 bases between. Germline-derived CDR1 and CDR2 are LNHDA and SQIVND (reference sequence). CDR3 in amino acids: CASSGRTAVNEKLFF. CDR3 nucleotides: TGTGCCAGTAGTGGACGGACTGCAGTTAATGAAAAACTGTTTTTT.

The CDR3 loop is CASSSLQGNHRNTIYF. The CDR3 region has the DNA TGTGCCAGCAGCTCGCTACAGGGAAATCATCGGAACACCATATATTTT. The V and J genes are TRBV7-9 and TRBJ1-3, with D possibly being TRBD1 (6 bases). The CDR3 loop spans 16 amino acids. Looked up from germline, CDR1 is SEHNR and CDR2 is FQNEAQ (reference sequence). The V gene lost 4 bases and the J gene lost 7 bases, with 20 bases spanning the gap.

This chain links TRBV19 with TRBJ2-7, with 10 positions matching TRBD2. V shed 11 bases, J shed 3 bases, and the junction held 4 bases outside the gene matches. The length of the CDR3 is 12 residues. The germline V gene has CDR1 LNHDA and CDR2 SQIVND (reference sequence). CDR3 in amino acids: CAASSGSYEQYF. The CDR3 nucleotides read TGTGCCGCCTCTAGCGGGAGCTACGAGCAGTACTTC.

This clone has only one observation. This chain uses TRBV29-1 with TRBJ2-7; tentative D call: TRBD1 (7 bases). The CDR3 sequence is 14 residues long. Trimming cost V 4 bases and J 7 bases, with 20 bases left between them. Germline loops: CDR1 SQVTM, CDR2 ANQGSEA. As DNA, the CDR3 is TGCAGCGTTGGGACAGGTTTAACGGCGGGAGAGCAGTACTTC. Amino acid sequence: CSVGTGLTAGEQYF.

The V gene is TRBV18, the J gene TRBJ2-3; D is uncertain. Trimming took 4 bases from V and 0 from J, leaving 5 bases between them. This CDR3 has 13 amino acids. Germline CDR1 KGHSH, CDR2 LQKENI. CDR3 region: CASSQSSTDTQYF. The CDR3 bases are TGTGCCAGCTCACAATCCAGCACAGATACGCAGTATTTT.

V is TRBV7-2 and J is TRBJ2-3; D perhaps matches TRBD2 (5 bases). CDR1 is SGHTA and CDR2 is FQGNSA in the germline V gene. The germline V and J ends were trimmed by 7 bases and 2 bases, with 13 bases remaining between them. The CDR3 has 14 amino acids. The CDR3 DNA reads TGTGCCAGCAAGACTAAAGGTCACACAGATACGCAGTATTTT. Its translation is CASKTKGHTDTQYF.

The chain is built from TRBV6-1 and TRBJ2-5; perhaps TRBD1 as D (6 bases). Germline CDR1 and CDR2: MNHNS and SASEGT. Trimming removed 6 bases from V and 1 base from J, with 15 bases in between. The CDR3 has 15 amino acids. The DNA for the CDR3 is TGTGCCAGCAGGGCTTCACAGGGTCCCCAAGAGACCCAGTACTTC. It encodes CASRASQGPQETQYF.

The chain carries TRBV11-2 and TRBJ2-5, with D perhaps assigned TRBD1 or TRBD2 (6 bases each). Trimming removed 5 bases at V and 2 bases at J, with 15 bases between. This CDR3 is built from 15 residues. Germline V CDR1 and CDR2: SGHAT, FQNNGV. The chain's CDR3 is CASSLSRGRQETQYF. CDR3 DNA: TGTGCCAGCAGCCTCTCCCGGGGGCGGCAAGAGACCCAGTACTTC.

The CDR3 DNA reads TGTGCCTGGAGTGTAGTTACGACTAGCGGGATGAGAGAGACCCAGTACTTC. Its protein is CAWSVVTTSGMRETQYF. The chain joins TRBV30 to TRBJ2-5; 11 bases match TRBD2. Germline V lookup: CDR1 GTSNPN, CDR2 SVGIG (reference sequence). J was trimmed by 4 bases and V by 0 bases; bases with no gene match: 10. CDR3 size: 17 residues.

The V gene is TRBV19, the J gene TRBJ1-5, with 7 nucleotides matching TRBD1. The germline CDR1 and CDR2 sequences are LNHDA and SQIVND (reference sequence). The CDR3 length is 17 residues. V lost 1 base and J lost 3; bases outside the gene matches: 9. CDR3 sequence (DNA): TGTGCCAGTAGTATAGGTGAGGGGGCTGGCCCCAATCAGCCCCAGCATTTT. This translates into CASSIGEGAGPNQPQHF.

The rearrangement uses TRBV13 and TRBJ2-5; D perhaps matches TRBD1 (6 bases). Per germline, CDR1 PRHDT and CDR2 FYEKMQ (reference sequence). The CDR3 length is 15 residues. V lost 0 bases, J lost 0 bases, and 8 bases lay in between. CDR3 DNA: TGTGCCAGCAGCTTAGGGCAGGGGTACCAAGAGACCCAGTACTTC. Amino acids: CASSLGQGYQETQYF.

V and J are TRBV29-1 and TRBJ2-7, with TRBD2 as a possible D gene (6 bases). The V and J ends lost 1 base and 3 bases respectively, with 13 bases between them. This CDR3 is built from 14 residues. The V gene's germline CDR1 is SQVTM and CDR2 ANQGSEA. This CDR3 is CSVEGGDGYYEQYF. CDR3 DNA sequence: TGCAGCGTTGAAGGGGGGGACGGTTACTACGAGCAGTACTTC.

The rearrangement uses TRBV5-1 and TRBJ1-5, with D possibly TRBD1 on 5 matching bases. Germline V gene sequence: CDR1 SGHRS, CDR2 YFSETQ. The V and J ends lost 0 bases and 6 bases respectively, with 10 bases between them. This CDR3 has 14 residues. DNA for the CDR3: TGCGCCAGCAGCTTGGATGGGACGGGTCAGCCCCAGCATTTT. Protein sequence: CASSLDGTGQPQHF.

V gene TRBV6-1 combines with J gene TRBJ2-7; TRBD1 agrees at 10 bases. The V segment lost 6 bases and the J segment 2 bases; nucleotides outside the gene matches: 7. There are 15 residues in the CDR3. CDR1 and CDR2 from the germline V gene are MNHNS and SASEGT. The CDR3 DNA follows: TGTGCCAGCAGAGGGGGGACAGGGGAGGCCTACGAGCAGTACTTC. Amino acid sequence: CASRGGTGEAYEQYF.

This chain joins TRBV13 and TRBJ2-3; possibly TRBD2 for D (5 bases). Trimming removed 5 bases at V and 2 bases at J, with 14 bases between. Germline lookup yields CDR1 PRHDT and CDR2 FYEKMQ (reference sequence). This CDR3 is built from 15 residues. CDR3 in DNA: TGTGCCAGCAGCCAAACGGTAGCGCACACAGATACGCAGTATTTT. It is translated as CASSQTVAHTDTQYF.